The 14 T cell receptor beta chains below come from one sample, sequenced in a study of graft-versus-host responses after intestinal transplantation. For these TCRs, the target antigens are not known. This table comes from immunoSEQ multiplex PCR, and its TCRdb copy is limited to in-frame clones, with some not included. Among 130,000 or so clones listed, 80% to 95% were seen once. The starting material was unstimulated CD4+ T cells sorted from spleen or lymph node cells, obtained before intestinal transplant. Receptors were obtained from a human donor who received an intestinal transplant.

V gene TRBV10-3 combines with J gene TRBJ2-6, with D unresolved. V lost 5 bases and J lost 2, with 7 bases in between. This CDR3 contains 14 residues. CDR1 is ENHRY and CDR2 is SYGVKD in the germline V gene. CDR3 region: CAISNSPGANVLTF. The CDR3, as DNA: TGTGCCATCAGTAACAGCCCTGGGGCCAACGTCCTGACTTTC.

The chain employs TRBV28 and TRBJ2-1, with a possible D match to TRBD1 (6 bases). The V gene's germline CDR1 is MDHEN and CDR2 SYDVKM. The CDR3 is made up of 16 amino acids. The V end lost 6 bases, the J end lost 0 bases, and 15 bases lay between the germline ends. The CDR3 spells CASSQRGMSSYNEQFF. In nucleotides, the CDR3 is TGTGCCAGCAGCCAGAGGGGGATGAGCTCCTACAATGAGCAGTTCTTC.

The genes are TRBV5-1 and TRBJ2-1; D call uncertain. This CDR3 has 15 residues. From germline, CDR1 is SGHRS and CDR2 YFSETQ. With 0 bases removed from V and 5 bases from J, the gap between germline ends came to 12 bases. CDR3 loop: CASSLASPSNNEQFF. In nucleotides, the CDR3 is TGCGCCAGCAGCTTGGCTTCGCCCAGCAACAATGAGCAGTTCTTC.

There are a few counts of this clone. The chain uses TRBV30 and TRBJ1-5, with 7 bases matching TRBD1. Germline loops: CDR1 GTSNPN, CDR2 SVGIG (reference sequence). The junction had 12 bases not matched to a gene; V was cut back by 2 bases and J by 2 bases. The CDR3 covers 17 residues. The CDR3 protein is CAWSRRGQSRGNQPQHF. The CDR3 nucleotides are TGTGCCTGGAGTCGGAGGGGACAGTCTAGGGGCAATCAGCCCCAGCATTTT.

V and J are TRBV28 and TRBJ1-2; D may be TRBD1 (5 bases). The CDR3 extends over 15 amino acids. Trimming took off 6 bases at V and 0 bases at J, with 14 bases between the two ends. Germline V gene lookup returns CDR1 MDHEN and CDR2 SYDVKM. CDR3 in DNA: TGTGCCAGCAGGCTAGACAGTCGAGCTAACTATGGCTACACCTTC. The encoded protein is CASRLDSRANYGYTF.

This chain uses TRBV5-1 with TRBJ2-2; possibly TRBD1 or TRBD2 for D (5 bases each). Germline lookup yields CDR1 SGHRS and CDR2 YFSETQ. V lost 4 bases and J lost 3, with 13 bases in between. The CDR3 is 15 residues long. The CDR3 coding sequence is TGCGCCAGCAGCCCAGGGACCGGGGACACCGGGGAGCTGTTTTTT. It yields the protein CASSPGTGDTGELFF.

Here the CDR3 reads CASGLVLGTAPGELFF. CDR3 DNA: TGTGCTAGTGGTTTGGTATTGGGTACTGCCCCCGGGGAGCTGTTTTTT. J is TRBJ2-2 and V is TRBV12-5, with no clear D. V was pared by 0 bases and J by 6 bases, with 14 bases between. The CDR3 length is 16 residues. Germline V gives CDR1 LGHNT, CDR2 FRNRAP. Combining the CDR3 with reference TRBV12-5 and TRBJ2-2 gives the whole variable domain DARVTQTPRHKVTEMGQEVTMRCQPILGHNTVFWYRQTMMQGLELLAYFRNRAPLDDSGMPKDRFSAEMPDATLATLKIQPSEPRDSAVYFCASGLVLGTAPGELFFGEGSRLTVL.

The chain joins TRBV7-9 to TRBJ1-1; tentatively, D is TRBD1 (6 bases). Trimming pared 3 bases from V and 3 bases from J, leaving 8 bases between. The CDR3 sequence is 13 residues long. Germline lookup yields CDR1 SEHNR and CDR2 FQNEAQ (reference sequence). The CDR3 is CASSLEGDTEAFF. The CDR3 DNA reads TGTGCCAGCAGCTTGGAGGGGGACACTGAAGCTTTCTTT.

The rearrangement links TRBV5-5 to TRBJ2-2; tentatively, D is TRBD1 or TRBD2 (6 bases each). Per germline, CDR1 SGHKS and CDR2 YYEKEE (reference sequence). Trimming pared 7 bases from V and 5 bases from J, leaving 21 bases between. The CDR3 extends over 16 amino acids. CDR3 region: CASSDRAGHGTGELFF. CDR3 bases: TGTGCCAGCTCCGACCGGGCGGGACACGGAACCGGGGAGCTGTTTTTT.

V is TRBV4-3 and J is TRBJ2-2; 10 bases agree with TRBD2. CDR1 is LGHNA, CDR2 YSLEER, per germline. The ends lost 2 bases at V and 6 bases at J; junction bases unmatched: 3. This CDR3 region has 15 residues. The CDR3 protein is CASSQLAGASGELFF. The DNA of the CDR3 is TGCGCCAGCAGCCAACTAGCGGGAGCGTCCGGGGAGCTGTTTTTT.

This chain uses TRBV9 with TRBJ2-5; 8 bases fit TRBD1. This CDR3 region has 15 residues. From germline, CDR1 is SGDLS and CDR2 YYNGEE. V was pared by 0 bases and J by 7 bases, with 8 bases of the junction left unmatched. CDR3 nucleotides: TGTGCCAGCAGCGTAGCAGGACAGGGAATTGGGACCCAGTACTTC. It is translated as CASSVAGQGIGTQYF.

This rearrangement joins TRBV6-5 to TRBJ1-1, with TRBD1 matching 7 bases. The CDR3 has 14 amino acids. Trimming took 4 bases from V and 1 from J; bases not matched to a gene: 3. Germline V gene data show CDR1 as MNHEY and CDR2 as SVGAGI. The CDR3 loop reads CASSWRTGNTEAFF. Here the CDR3 DNA reads TGTGCCAGCAGTTGGCGGACAGGGAACACTGAAGCTTTCTTT.

The chain links TRBV4-1 to TRBJ2-2; D remains unclear. This CDR3 comprises 14 residues. The germline CDR1 and CDR2 sequences are MGHRA and YSYEKL. Trimming removed 0 bases at V and 4 bases at J, with 6 bases between. This chain's CDR3 is CASSQDVPTGELFF. CDR3 sequence (DNA): TGCGCCAGCAGCCAAGACGTTCCCACCGGGGAGCTGTTTTTT.

This clone occurred once. The V call is TRBV23-1, the J call TRBJ2-1, with D unresolved. TRBV23-1 is treated as an ORF (open reading frame) with a function not yet certain. The CDR3 covers 15 residues. The ends were cut back, 1 base at V and 4 bases at J, with 11 bases in the middle. CDR3 nucleotide sequence: TGCGCCAGCAGTCAATTGAATCGGATTTACAATGAGCAGTTCTTC. This gives the protein CASSQLNRIYNEQFF.